The rows below give T cell receptor beta chains drawn from one sample of a study of T cell repertoires in cytomegalovirus infection. Using its own MiXCR run on the reads, TCRdb lists one record per CDR3 protein. This table has 480,000 or so distinct CDR3 sequences, roughly 10% appearing once. The sequenced sample consisted of PBMCs. The origin of the receptors is a human donor in good health (CMV status not recorded). Some clones in this sample may be carry-over from other donors' samples. Each CDR3 is given with its conserved first and last residue. D genes are given only for firm matches. For some rows the clone size is stated as once, few or many, or as a class when expanded; others skip it.

-,many,TRBJ2-6,TRBV9,CASSPAGVGANVLTF,TGTGCCAGCAGCCCCGCCGGGGTCGGGGCCAACGTCCTGACTTTC
-,-,TRBJ1-1,TRBV19,CASRGTRVTEAFF,TGTGCCAGTAGGGGAACTCGGGTAACTGAAGCTTTCTTT
TRBD2,many,TRBJ2-5,TRBV7-2,CASSLANSGKETQYF,TGTGCCAGCAGCTTAGCGAATAGCGGGAAAGAGACCCAGTACTTC
TRBD2,many,TRBJ2-1,TRBV7-8,CASSVRTSGSVDEQFF,TGTGCCAGCAGCGTGCGGACTAGCGGGAGTGTAGATGAGCAGTTCTTC
-,many,TRBJ2-2,TRBV6-1,CASSEALTRKLTGELFF,TGTGCCAGCAGTGAAGCCCTTACTAGGAAGCTCACCGGGGAGCTGTTTTTT
-,many,TRBJ1-5,TRBV12-3/TRBV12-4,CASRTGTRNQPQHF,TGTGCCAGCAGGACCGGGACTCGCAATCAGCCCCAGCATTTT
-,-,TRBJ1-2,TRBV29-1,CSVVGSNYGYTF,TGCAGCGTCGTGGGTTCTAACTATGGCTACACCTTC
-,few,TRBJ1-2,TRBV5-1,CASSGSARYGYTF,TGCGCCAGCAGCGGTTCAGCGAGATATGGCTACACCTTC
-,many,TRBJ1-1,TRBV25-1,CASSDIGWTEAFF,TGTGCCAGCAGTGATATTGGTTGGACTGAAGCTTTCTTT
-,-,TRBJ1-5,TRBV7-2,CASSLDTGYWPQHF,TGTGCCAGCAGCTTAGATACAGGGTACTGGCCCCAGCATTTT
-,-,TRBJ2-6,TRBV7-3,CASSLGHSGSGANVLTF,TGTGCCAGCAGCTTGGGGCACAGCGGCTCTGGGGCCAACGTCCTGACTTTC
TRBD2,-,TRBJ2-1,TRBV6-2/TRBV6-3,CASSIGTSAFWDEQFF,TGTGCCAGCAGTATCGGGACTAGCGCCTTCTGGGATGAGCAGTTCTTC
TRBD2,many,TRBJ2-1,TRBV12-3/TRBV12-4,CASSPGLAGIGNEQFF,TGTGCCAGCAGTCCGGGACTAGCGGGAATCGGTAATGAGCAGTTCTTC
-,-,TRBJ1-2,TRBV3-1,CASSPDRGAKGYGYTF,TGTGCCAGCAGCCCTGATCGGGGGGCTAAGGGCTATGGCTACACCTTC
-,many,TRBJ1-5,TRBV12-3/TRBV12-4,CASSLGMDQPQHF,TGTGCCAGCAGTTTAGGTATGGATCAGCCCCAGCATTTT
TRBD1,many,TRBJ1-2,TRBV12-3/TRBV12-4,CASSIRDRYGYTF,TGTGCCAGCAGCATCCGGGACAGATATGGCTACACCTTC
TRBD1,many,TRBJ2-2,TRBV7-9,CASSLAAGTGNTGELFF,TGTGCCAGCAGCTTAGCCGCCGGGACAGGGAACACCGGGGAGCTGTTTTTT
TRBD2,many,TRBJ2-1,TRBV7-9,CASSLGREEDNEQFF,TGTGCCAGCAGCTTAGGGCGGGAGGAAGACAATGAGCAGTTCTTC
-,few,TRBJ2-1,TRBV3-1,CASSQGGGGYNEQFF,TGTGCCAGCAGCCAAGGTGGGGGCGGCTACAATGAGCAGTTCTTC
-,many,TRBJ1-5,TRBV7-8,CASSLDYNQPQHF,TGTGCCAGCAGCTTAGACTACAATCAGCCCCAGCATTTT
-,-,TRBJ2-2,TRBV9,CASSPLLGTGELFF,TGTGCCAGCAGCCCCCTGTTGGGGACCGGGGAGCTGTTTTTT
-,many,TRBJ2-2,TRBV11-1,CASSLLMEPGELFF,TGTGCCAGCAGTCTGTTGATGGAACCCGGGGAGCTGTTTTTT
TRBD2,few,TRBJ2-3,TRBV27,CASHYGGGPVTDTQYF,TGTGCCAGCCATTATGGGGGAGGGCCCGTCACGGATACGCAGTATTTT
-,many,TRBJ2-5,TRBV15,CATSREKIQETQYF,TGTGCCACCAGCAGAGAGAAGATACAAGAGACCCAGTACTTC
-,many,TRBJ2-7,TRBV7-9,CASSTPGQGSYEQYF,TGTGCCAGCAGCACCCCGGGACAAGGCTCCTACGAGCAGTACTTC
-,few,TRBJ2-5,TRBV5-5,CASSLEGGDARGTQYF,TGTGCCAGCAGCTTGGAAGGAGGAGATGCTAGGGGGACCCAGTACTTC
-,many,TRBJ2-7,TRBV20-1,CSARGREGGGRTYEQYF,TGCAGTGCTAGAGGGAGGGAAGGGGGGGGAAGGACCTACGAGCAGTACTTC
-,many,TRBJ1-2,TRBV29-1,CSVGQGYYGYTF,TGCAGCGTTGGCCAGGGTTACTATGGCTACACCTTC
-,many,TRBJ1-1,TRBV7-2,CASSSKGGMDTEAFF,TGTGCCAGCAGCTCTAAGGGGGGGATGGACACTGAAGCTTTCTTT
TRBD1,many,TRBJ2-2,TRBV7-8,CASSLDRTGGDHGELFF,TGTGCCAGCAGCTTAGATAGGACAGGGGGCGACCACGGGGAGCTGTTTTTT
-,many,TRBJ1-3,TRBV7-2,CASSSTGNTIYF,TGTGCCAGCAGCTCGACTGGAAACACCATATATTTT
TRBD1,few,TRBJ2-7,TRBV10-3,CAIRGQGPTYEQYF,TGTGCCATCAGGGGACAGGGTCCCACCTACGAGCAGTACTTC
TRBD2,many,TRBJ2-5,TRBV7-9,CASSPRGGRHQETQYF,TGTGCCAGCAGCCCCCGCGGCGGGAGACACCAAGAGACCCAGTACTTC
-,many,TRBJ2-5,TRBV6-1,CASSRTARETQYF,TGTGCCAGCAGCAGAACGGCCCGGGAGACCCAGTACTTC
-,many,TRBJ2-5,TRBV2,CASSGSDQETQYF,TGTGCCAGCAGTGGTTCAGACCAAGAGACCCAGTACTTC
TRBD2,many,TRBJ2-1,TRBV5-1,CASSSLAGGLLNNEQFF,TGCGCCAGCAGCTCCCTAGCGGGGGGGCTCCTGAACAATGAGCAGTTCTTC
-,few,TRBJ2-2,TRBV28,CASSSLGGTTGGELFF,TGTGCCAGCAGTTCTCTTGGCGGGACAACGGGGGGGGAGCTGTTTTTT
TRBD2,few,TRBJ2-7,TRBV2,CASSELGTRFF,TGTGCCAGCAGTGAGTTAGGGACTAGATTCTTC
-,many,TRBJ1-4,TRBV7-8,CASSGTRQIRAISEKLFF,TGTGCCAGCAGCGGGACTAGACAGATTCGGGCGATAAGTGAAAAACTGTTTTTT
-,many,TRBJ2-1,TRBV7-6,CASSPGNRAHTGVQFF,TGTGCCAGCAGCCCGGGGAATAGGGCCCACACGGGTGTGCAGTTCTTC
-,many,TRBJ1-2,TRBV7-2,CASRDEIREYYGYTF,TGTGCCAGCAGGGATGAGATCCGAGAATACTATGGCTACACCTTC
-,few,TRBJ1-5,TRBV2,CASGAGLGSQPQHF,TGTGCCAGCGGGGCAGGCTTGGGATCCCAGCCCCAGCATTTT
-,few,TRBJ1-1,TRBV7-9,CASSLGQREAFF,TGTGCCAGCAGCTTGGGACAACGTGAAGCTTTCTTT
-,few,TRBJ1-3,TRBV12-3/TRBV12-4,CASSFSAGNTIYF,TGTGCCAGCAGTTTTAGTGCGGGAAACACCATATATTTT
-,few,TRBJ1-1,TRBV19,CASMGQLNTEAFF,TGTGCCAGTATGGGACAACTTAACACTGAAGCTTTCTTT
-,many,TRBJ2-1,TRBV7-8,CASSLASVNEQFF,TGTGCCAGCAGCTTAGCGTCCGTTAATGAGCAGTTCTTC
TRBD2,once,TRBJ2-5,TRBV7-6,CASSLGVLAGEVETQYF,TGTGCTAGCAGCTTAGGGGTGCTTGCGGGAGAGGTGGAGACCCAGTACTTC
TRBD2,many,TRBJ2-3,TRBV7-2,CASSTGTRGTDTQYF,TGTGCCAGCAGCACCGGGACTAGGGGCACAGATACGCAGTATTTT
-,many,TRBJ1-4,TRBV5-5,CASSLDRVNEKLFF,TGTGCCAGCAGCTTGGACAGGGTTAATGAAAAACTGTTTTTT
-,many,TRBJ1-5,TRBV7-9,CASSQGEINQPQHF,TGTGCCAGCAGCCAAGGAGAGATCAATCAGCCCCAGCATTTT